This entry lists 21 T cell receptor beta chains sequenced from one sample in a study of blood T cells in healthy people across ages (dated by TCRdb to the mid-2010s). Library method: 5' RACE. The data were produced on an Illumina HiSeq 2500. A second PCR of roughly 6 to 11 cycles was performed with a sample-barcoded 5' primer and a J-beta primer mix. TCRdb reran the public reads through fastp at Q25 and MiXCR, keeping productive beta chains. Here each entry gathers all rows of one CDR3 protein and keeps the most common genes and DNA. The sample yields around 520,000 distinct CDR3 sequences; roughly a quarter were counted once. About 3.3% of the sample belongs to the ten largest clones. These sequences were also reported in another study, on T cells of mothers and their children.

The sample was blood. These receptors were collected from a boy between 2 and 15 years old in good health.

V is TRBV6-5 and J is TRBJ2-7; D assignment may be TRBD1 or TRBD2 (5 bases each). The CDR3 contains 13 residues. V lost 6 bases and J 5 bases, leaving 14 bases between the germline ends. Germline CDR1 MNHEY, CDR2 SVGAGI. The CDR3 DNA sequence: TGTGCCAGCAGCTTTGGGGGTGAAAACGAGCAGTACTTC. Amino acids: CASSFGGENEQYF.

This clonotype was observed at least ten times. The chain combines TRBV12-3 or TRBV12-4 with TRBJ2-5; a weak D match, TRBD1 (5 bases). Deletions cut 5 bases from V and 2 bases from J, with 12 bases between. CDR3 size: 14 residues. The CDR3 loop reads CASSPGFAQETQYF. CDR3 nucleotides: TGTGCCAGCAGTCCAGGGTTTGCGCAAGAGACCCAGTACTTC.

This clonotype has more than one count but fewer than ten. CDR3 in DNA: TGCGCCAGCAGCGCGGGCCCGGGGTCGAATGAGCAGTTCTTC. Translated: CASSAGPGSNEQFF. The rearrangement uses TRBV5-1 and TRBJ2-5; D perhaps matches TRBD2 (5 bases). The end of the DNA fits TRBJ2-1 better, so the J call may be wrong. CDR1 and CDR2 from the germline V gene are SGHRS and YFSETQ. CDR3 length: 14 residues.

The V call is TRBV4-1, the J call TRBJ2-1, with TRBD2 identical over 11 bases. In germline, CDR1 is MGHRA, CDR2 YSYEKL. This CDR3 region has 16 residues. The trim removed 0 bases at V and 9 bases at J, leaving 7 bases unmatched. In DNA, the CDR3 is TGCGCCAGCAGCCAAGAGCTTACTAGCGGGGGCATTGAGCAGTTCTTC. This sequence encodes CASSQELTSGGIEQFF.

The CDR3 region has the DNA TGTGCCAGCGGCAACCGGGGGAAAACCCAGTACTTC. Translated: CASGNRGKTQYF. This chain links TRBV2 with TRBJ2-5; possible D gene TRBD2, 6 bases. The ends were cut back, 8 bases at V and 8 bases at J, with 15 bases in the middle. The V gene's germline CDR1 is SNHLY and CDR2 FYNNEI. CDR3 size: 12 residues.

The gene calls are TRBV4-3 and TRBJ1-6; D unresolved. This CDR3 contains 16 residues. Germline V gives CDR1 LGHNA, CDR2 YSLEER. Deletions cut 0 bases from V and 7 bases from J, with 13 bases between. As DNA, the CDR3 is TGCGCCAGCAGCCAAGATGGGGATGGAGGGAATTCACCCCTCCACTTT. Its protein product is CASSQDGDGGNSPLHF.

The chain has TRBV15 and TRBJ1-1; 10 bases fit TRBD1. The CDR3 length is 15 residues. The junction had 4 bases not matched to a gene; V was cut back by 1 base and J by 5 bases. Germline V gene sequence: CDR1 LNHNV, CDR2 YYDKDF (reference sequence). This CDR3 is CATSRGRDRGTEAFF. CDR3 DNA sequence: TGTGCCACCAGCAGAGGAAGGGACAGGGGAACTGAAGCTTTCTTT. Drawing the rest from reference TRBV15 and TRBJ1-1, the complete variable domain is DAMVIQNPRYQVTQFGKPVTLSCSQTLNHNVMYWYQQKSSQAPKLLFHYYDKDFNNEADTPDNFQSRRPNTSFCFLDIRSPGLGDTAMYLCATSRGRDRGTEAFFGQGTRLTVV.

This clonotype was seen only a few times. The chain couples TRBV29-1 to TRBJ2-7; a weak D match, TRBD1 (5 bases). CDR3 length: 13 residues. CDR1 is SQVTM, CDR2 ANQGSEA, per germline. V was cut by 0 bases and J by 3 bases, with 9 bases left in between. Here the CDR3 DNA reads TGCAGCGTTGAAGAAGCAGGGATCTACGAGCAGTACTTC. Its translation is CSVEEAGIYEQYF.

This chain joins TRBV27 and TRBJ1-3, with 7 nucleotides matching TRBD1. CDR3 size: 15 residues. V was clipped by 2 bases and J by 1 base; unmatched bases: 2. Germline CDR1 is MNHEY and CDR2 is SMNVEV (reference sequence). In DNA, the CDR3 is TGTGCCAGCAGTTTACAGGGGGGATCTGGAAACACCATATATTTT. It translates to CASSLQGGSGNTIYF.

This clonotype was detected a few times. This chain links TRBV5-6 with TRBJ2-5; 9 bases agree with TRBD2. The CDR3 sequence is 17 residues long. V lost 4 bases, J lost 2 bases, and 12 bases stayed unmatched. CDR1 and CDR2 from the germline V gene are SGHDT and YYEEEE. The chain's CDR3 is CASSEGLAGSSQETQYF. In DNA, the CDR3 is TGTGCCAGCAGCGAGGGACTAGCAGGGTCCTCACAAGAGACCCAGTACTTC.

This clonotype showed up just a few times. This chain joins TRBV7-8 and TRBJ2-1; D gene unclear. The germline CDR1 and CDR2 sequences are SGHVS and FQNEAQ. CDR3 size: 14 residues. The germline V and J ends were trimmed by 4 bases and 7 bases, with 14 bases remaining between them. In DNA form, the CDR3 reads TGTGCCAGCAGCTCTAGGACCCATACAAATGAGCAGTTCTTC. Its translation: CASSSRTHTNEQFF.

This clonotype came up a few times. V usage is TRBV1 and J usage is TRBJ2-7. TRBV1 is given as a pseudogene. There are 11 residues in the CDR3. Written as DNA, the CDR3 is TGCACCAGCAGCCAAGATAAGGAGTTGTACTTC. It yields the protein CTSSQDKELYF.

The table lists this clonotype with a few counts. The gene calls are TRBV5-1 and TRBJ2-1, with D hard to call. Near its end, the DNA agrees better with TRBJ2-7, so the J call may be wrong. This CDR3 is 15 amino acids long. Germline V gives CDR1 SGHRS, CDR2 YFSETQ. CDR3 residues: CASSPSSAGAYEQYF. For the CDR3, the DNA is TGCGCCAGCTCCCCCAGCTCGGCCGGAGCGTACGAGCAGTACTTC.

This clonotype showed up just a few times. The chain uses TRBV7-8 and TRBJ2-5; possibly TRBD2 for D (5 bases). The last part of the DNA fits TRBJ2-1 better; the J call may be wrong. The CDR3 consists of 14 residues. CDR1 is SGHVS, CDR2 FQNEAQ, per germline. The CDR3 sequence: CASSLDGTYNEQFF. In nucleotides, the CDR3 is TGTGCCAGCAGCTTAGACGGGACCTACAATGAGCAGTTCTTC.

This clonotype has only a few counts. The chain employs TRBV6-1 and TRBJ2-2; D unresolved. The CDR3 contains 17 residues. V lost 6 bases, J lost 5 bases, and 22 bases lay in between. CDR1 MNHNS and CDR2 SASEGT come from the germline V gene. CDR3 DNA sequence: TGTGCCAGCAGCCAGCTCCGAACCATTGGGAAAACCGGGGAGCTGTTTTTT. Translating gives CASSQLRTIGKTGELFF.

This chain links TRBV4-2 with TRBJ2-3; a weak D match, TRBD2 (6 bases). V shed 1 base and J shed 2 bases, with 19 bases lying between them. This CDR3 has 18 residues. Germline-derived CDR1 and CDR2 are LGHNA and YNFKEQ. The CDR3 nucleotides read TGTGCCAGCAGCCAAGTCAGTCTCGGGACTTCAGCCACAGATACGCAGTATTTT. Its protein is CASSQVSLGTSATDTQYF.

This clonotype came up many times. This chain connects TRBV27 to TRBJ2-5; 11 nucleotides agree with TRBD2. Germline CDR1 is MNHEY and CDR2 is SMNVEV (reference sequence). The CDR3 runs 16 residues. V lost 6 bases and J lost 2; bases outside the gene matches: 8. The CDR3 nucleotides read TGTGCCAGCAGAAAATTAGCGGGAGGGAATCAAGAGACCCAGTACTTC. It specifies CASRKLAGGNQETQYF.

This clonotype has only a few counts. The rearrangement joins TRBV28 to TRBJ1-6; TRBD1 matches at 8 bases. With 7 bases clipped from V and 15 bases from J, the junction kept 8 bases outside the gene matches. The CDR3 contains 12 residues. Per the germline V gene, CDR1 is MDHEN and CDR2 is SYDVKM. DNA for the CDR3: TGTGCCAGCAACTCGGACAGGGCGGGCCTCCACTTT. Translating gives CASNSDRAGLHF. Looking up the rest from reference TRBV28 and TRBJ1-6 gives the full variable domain: DVKVTQSSRYLVKRTGEKVFLECVQDMDHENMFWYRQDPGLGLRLIYFSYDVKMKEKGDIPEGYSVSREKKERFSLILESASTNQTSMYLCASNSDRAGLHFGNGTRLTVT.

A word on this clonotype: The junction departs from germline at one end; a sequencing error may be responsible. The rearrangement uses TRBV7-3 and TRBJ2-7, with 7 bases lining up with TRBD1. Germline V gene sequence: CDR1 SGHTA, CDR2 FQGTGA. CDR3 length: 14 residues. DNA of the CDR3: TGTGCCAGCAGCCCCGGGACAGCCTTTAGGGAGCAGTGCTTC. Protein: CASSPGTAFREQCF.

This clonotype was seen only a few times. V and J are TRBV27 and TRBJ1-6; TRBD1 might be the D (5 bases). Trimming pared 0 bases from V and 4 bases from J, leaving 10 bases between. The CDR3 is 16 residues long. Germline CDR1 and CDR2: MNHEY and SMNVEV (reference sequence). CDR3 DNA: TGTGCCAGCAGTTTATCCCGGGACCTGTATAATTCACCCCTCCACTTT. Residues: CASSLSRDLYNSPLHF.

This chain joins TRBV12-3 or TRBV12-4 and TRBJ2-5; 11 bases fit TRBD2. The V and J ends lost 6 bases and 3 bases, in that order; junction bases with no gene match: 3. This CDR3 region has 14 residues. DNA of the CDR3: TGTGCCAGCAGCCGTAGCGGGGGGGAAGAGACCCAGTACTTC. It translates to CASSRSGGEETQYF.